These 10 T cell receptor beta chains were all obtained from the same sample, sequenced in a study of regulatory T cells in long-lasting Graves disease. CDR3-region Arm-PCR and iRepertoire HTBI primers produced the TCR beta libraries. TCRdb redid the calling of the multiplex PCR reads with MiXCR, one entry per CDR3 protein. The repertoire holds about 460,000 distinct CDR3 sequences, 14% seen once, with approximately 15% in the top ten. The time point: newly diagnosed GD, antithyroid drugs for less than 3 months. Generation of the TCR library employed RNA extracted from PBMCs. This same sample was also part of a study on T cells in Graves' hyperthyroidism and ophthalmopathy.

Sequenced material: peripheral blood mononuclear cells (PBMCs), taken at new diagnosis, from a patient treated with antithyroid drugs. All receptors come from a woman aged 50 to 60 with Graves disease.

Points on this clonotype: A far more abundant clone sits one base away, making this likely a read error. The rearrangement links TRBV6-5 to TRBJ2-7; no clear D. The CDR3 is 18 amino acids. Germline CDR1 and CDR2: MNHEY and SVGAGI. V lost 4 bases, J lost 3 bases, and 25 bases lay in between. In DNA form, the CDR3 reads TGTGCCAGCAGTTTGTTGGGTGTAAGGAGTCCTACTATCTACGAGCAGTACTTC. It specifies CASSLLGVRSPTIYEQYF.

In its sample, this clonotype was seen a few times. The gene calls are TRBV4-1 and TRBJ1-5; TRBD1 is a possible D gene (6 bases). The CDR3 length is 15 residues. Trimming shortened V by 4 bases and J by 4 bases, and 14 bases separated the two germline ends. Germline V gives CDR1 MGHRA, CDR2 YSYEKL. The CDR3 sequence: CASSLGQTMNQPQHF. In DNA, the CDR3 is TGCGCCAGCAGCCTTGGACAGACTATGAATCAGCCCCAGCATTTT.

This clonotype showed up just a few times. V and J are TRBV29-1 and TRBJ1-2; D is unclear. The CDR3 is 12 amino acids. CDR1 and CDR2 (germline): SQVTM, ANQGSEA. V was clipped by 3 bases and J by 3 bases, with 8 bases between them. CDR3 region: CSVERADYGYTF. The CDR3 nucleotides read TGCAGCGTTGAGAGGGCAGACTATGGCTACACCTTC.

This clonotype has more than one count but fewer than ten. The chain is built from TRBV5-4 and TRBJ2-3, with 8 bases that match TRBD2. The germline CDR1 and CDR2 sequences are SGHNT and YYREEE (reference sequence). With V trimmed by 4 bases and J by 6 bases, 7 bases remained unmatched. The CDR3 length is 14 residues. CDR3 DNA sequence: TGTGCCAGCAGCCTACCCTTAGCGGGGGATACGCAGTATTTT. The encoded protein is CASSLPLAGDTQYF.

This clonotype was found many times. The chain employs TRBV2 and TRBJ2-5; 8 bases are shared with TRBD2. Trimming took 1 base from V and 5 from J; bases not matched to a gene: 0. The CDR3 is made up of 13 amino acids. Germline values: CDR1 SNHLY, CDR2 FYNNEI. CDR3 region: CASSEGLAETQYF. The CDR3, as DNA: TGTGCCAGCAGTGAAGGACTAGCGGAGACCCAGTACTTC.

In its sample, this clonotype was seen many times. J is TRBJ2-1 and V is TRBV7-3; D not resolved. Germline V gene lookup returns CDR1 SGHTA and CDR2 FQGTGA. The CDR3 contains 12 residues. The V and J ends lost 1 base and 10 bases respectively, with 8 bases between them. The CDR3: CASSLSGVEQFF. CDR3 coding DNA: TGTGCCAGCAGCTTAAGTGGGGTAGAGCAGTTCTTC.

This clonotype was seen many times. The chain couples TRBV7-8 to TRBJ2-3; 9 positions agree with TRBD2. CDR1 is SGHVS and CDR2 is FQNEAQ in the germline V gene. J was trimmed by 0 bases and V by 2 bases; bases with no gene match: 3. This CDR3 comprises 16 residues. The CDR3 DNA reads TGTGCCAGCAGCTTACTGACTAGCGGAAGCACAGATACGCAGTATTTT. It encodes CASSLLTSGSTDTQYF.

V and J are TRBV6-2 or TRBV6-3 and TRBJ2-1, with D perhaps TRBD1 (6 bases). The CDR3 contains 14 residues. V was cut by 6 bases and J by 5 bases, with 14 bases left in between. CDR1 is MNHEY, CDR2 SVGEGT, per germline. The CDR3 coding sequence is TGTGCCAGCAGACCGGGACACCAAAACAATGAGCAGTTCTTC. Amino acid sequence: CASRPGHQNNEQFF.

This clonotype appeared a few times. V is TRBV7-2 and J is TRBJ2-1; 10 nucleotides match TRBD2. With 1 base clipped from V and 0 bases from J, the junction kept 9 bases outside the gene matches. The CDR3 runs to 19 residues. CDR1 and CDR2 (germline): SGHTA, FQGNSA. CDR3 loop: CASSLVPGLALSSYNEQFF. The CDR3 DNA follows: TGTGCCAGCAGCTTAGTCCCGGGACTAGCGTTGAGCTCCTACAATGAGCAGTTCTTC.

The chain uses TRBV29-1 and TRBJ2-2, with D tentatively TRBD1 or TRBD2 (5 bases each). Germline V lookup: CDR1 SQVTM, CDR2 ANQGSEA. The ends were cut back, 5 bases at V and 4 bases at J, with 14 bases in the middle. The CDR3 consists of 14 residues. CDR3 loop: CSVPRGAGTGELFF. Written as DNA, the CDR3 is TGCAGCGTTCCCCGAGGGGCAGGCACCGGGGAGCTGTTTTTT.